This T cell receptor beta chain appears in the sequencing data of a study of early T cells in non-severe SARS-CoV-2 infection. For the study at large: The chains were unpaired, and the sequenced material was bulk RNA from unsorted whole blood.

This clonotype was seen only a few times. The antigen remains unidentified. With 7 bases removed from V and 6 bases from J, the gap between germline ends came to 27 bases. This CDR3 is built from 16 residues. The V gene's germline CDR1 is SQVTM and CDR2 ANQGSEA. Study-wide findings and caveats: VDJdb matching, biased toward anti-spike CD8 responses, missed private and CD4 specificities.

Tagging with unique molecular identifiers was applied to individual cDNA molecules. Each CDR3 protein gets one entry after TCRdb re-called the 5' RACE reads with MiXCR. This sample has under 60,000 distinct CDR3 sequences, with roughly 9.4% found just once. The receptor was isolated from an adult who was a healthcare worker with PCR-confirmed SARS-CoV-2 infection or an uninfected control (not recorded which). The material was whole blood, obtained at baseline. The rearrangement joins TRBV29-1 to TRBJ1-1, with a tentative D call TRBD1 (6 bases). CDR3 DNA sequence: TGCAGCGCTACCCCTGTACGGACAGCTCCTACCCCTGAAGCTTTCTTT. Translated: CSATPVRTAPTPEAFF.